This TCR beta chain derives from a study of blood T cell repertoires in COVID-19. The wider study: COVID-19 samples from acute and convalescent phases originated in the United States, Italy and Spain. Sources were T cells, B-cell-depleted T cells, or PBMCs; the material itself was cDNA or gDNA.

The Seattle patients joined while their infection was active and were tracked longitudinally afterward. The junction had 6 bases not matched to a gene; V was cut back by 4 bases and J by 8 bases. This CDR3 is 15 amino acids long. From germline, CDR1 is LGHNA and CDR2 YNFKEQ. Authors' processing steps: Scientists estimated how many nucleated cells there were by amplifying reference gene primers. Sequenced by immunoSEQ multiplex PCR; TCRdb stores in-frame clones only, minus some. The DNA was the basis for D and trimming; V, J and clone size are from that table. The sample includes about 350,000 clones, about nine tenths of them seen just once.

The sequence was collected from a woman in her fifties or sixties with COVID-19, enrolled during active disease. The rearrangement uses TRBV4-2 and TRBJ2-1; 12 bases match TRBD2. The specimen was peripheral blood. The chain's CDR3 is CASSLLAGGGYEQFF. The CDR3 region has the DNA TGTGCCAGCAGCCTCCTAGCGGGGGGGGGTTATGAGCAGTTCTTC.